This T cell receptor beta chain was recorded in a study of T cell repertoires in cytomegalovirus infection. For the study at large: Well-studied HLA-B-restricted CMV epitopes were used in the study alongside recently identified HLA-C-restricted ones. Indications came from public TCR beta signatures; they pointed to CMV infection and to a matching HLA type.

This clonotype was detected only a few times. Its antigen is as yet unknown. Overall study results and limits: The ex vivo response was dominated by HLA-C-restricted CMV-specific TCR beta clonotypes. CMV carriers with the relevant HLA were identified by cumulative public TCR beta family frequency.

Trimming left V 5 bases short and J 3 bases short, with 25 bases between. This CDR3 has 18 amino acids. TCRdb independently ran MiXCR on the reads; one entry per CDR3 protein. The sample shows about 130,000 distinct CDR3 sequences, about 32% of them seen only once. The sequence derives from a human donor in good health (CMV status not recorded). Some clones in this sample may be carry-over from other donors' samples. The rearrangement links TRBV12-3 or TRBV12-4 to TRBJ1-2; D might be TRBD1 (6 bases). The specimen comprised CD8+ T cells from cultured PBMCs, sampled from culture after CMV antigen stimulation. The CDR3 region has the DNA TGTGCCAGCAGTCCACTCCCCGTTCCCACAGGGATCGACTATGGCTACACCTTC. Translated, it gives CASSPLPVPTGIDYGYTF.